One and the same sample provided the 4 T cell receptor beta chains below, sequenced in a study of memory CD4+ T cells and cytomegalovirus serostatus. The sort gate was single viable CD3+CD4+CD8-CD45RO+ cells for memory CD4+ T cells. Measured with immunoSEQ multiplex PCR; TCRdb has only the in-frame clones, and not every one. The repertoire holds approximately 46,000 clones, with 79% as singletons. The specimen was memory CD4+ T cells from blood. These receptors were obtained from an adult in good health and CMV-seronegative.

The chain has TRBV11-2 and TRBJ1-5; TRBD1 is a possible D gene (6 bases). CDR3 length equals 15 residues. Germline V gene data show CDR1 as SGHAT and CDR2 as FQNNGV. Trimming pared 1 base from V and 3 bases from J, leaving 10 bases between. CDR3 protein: CASSLAGQFNQPQHF. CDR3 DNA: TGTGCCAGCAGCTTAGCTGGACAGTTCAATCAGCCCCAGCATTTT.

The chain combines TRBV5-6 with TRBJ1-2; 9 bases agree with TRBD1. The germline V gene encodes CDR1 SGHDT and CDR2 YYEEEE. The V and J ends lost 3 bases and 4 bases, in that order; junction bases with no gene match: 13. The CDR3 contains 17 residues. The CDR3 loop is CASSSPRRGTGFYGYTF. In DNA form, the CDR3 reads TGTGCCAGCAGCTCCCCACGGCGAGGGACAGGGTTCTATGGCTACACCTTC.

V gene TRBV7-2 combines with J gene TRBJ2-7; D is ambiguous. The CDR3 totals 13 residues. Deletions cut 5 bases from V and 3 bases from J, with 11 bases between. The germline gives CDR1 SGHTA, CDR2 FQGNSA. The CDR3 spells CASSIGPVYEQYF. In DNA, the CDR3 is TGTGCCAGCAGCATCGGACCCGTCTACGAGCAGTACTTC.

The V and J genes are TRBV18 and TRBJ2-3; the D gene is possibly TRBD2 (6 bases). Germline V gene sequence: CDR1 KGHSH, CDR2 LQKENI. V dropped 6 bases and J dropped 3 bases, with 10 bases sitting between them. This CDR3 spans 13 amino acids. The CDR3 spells CASSGSGTDTQYF. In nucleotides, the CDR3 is TGTGCCAGCTCCGGGAGCGGAACAGATACGCAGTATTTT.